Each of the 3 T cell receptor beta chains below was sequenced from the same sample in a study of Ad26.COV2.S vaccination and SARS-CoV-2 variants. TCRdb's table, derived via immunoSEQ multiplex PCR, lists solely in-frame clones and lacks some. The sample records 400,000 to 450,000 clones, 90% being singletons. This sample's treatment: some 20 received Ad26.COV2.S at low or high dose, single or two shots; five or six received placebo; per-sample allocation not given. Day 63 after the first injection of vaccine or placebo was the sampling time. The sequenced sample was peripheral blood, obtained in a trial of Ad26.COV2.S vaccine versus placebo. The receptors originated from a person between 18 and 65 years old who received the Ad26.COV2.S COVID-19 vaccine or a placebo.

The gene calls are TRBV4-2 and TRBJ2-1; 9 bases are shared with TRBD1. V dropped 1 base and J dropped 10; count of bases not matched to a gene: 2. This CDR3 comprises 13 residues. Germline CDR1 is LGHNA and CDR2 is YNFKEQ. The CDR3 is CASSQGDRGEQFF. The CDR3 nucleotides are TGTGCCAGCAGCCAAGGCGACAGGGGGGAGCAGTTCTTC.

The chain uses TRBV3-1 (or the pseudogene TRBV3-2) and TRBJ1-3; no reliable D call. Germline lookup yields CDR1 LGHDT and CDR2 YNNKEL (reference sequence). Deletions cut 11 bases from V and 2 bases from J, with 16 bases between. This CDR3 is built from 14 residues. CDR3 nucleotide sequence: TGTGCCTCCGAGAGCGGCGCCGCTGGAAACACCATATATTTT. Amino acids: CASESGAAGNTIYF.

The V call is TRBV19, the J call TRBJ2-3; 13 positions agree with TRBD2. V was clipped by 5 bases and J by 6 bases; unmatched bases: 8. Germline assignment: CDR1 LNHDA and CDR2 SQIVND (reference sequence). This CDR3 contains 16 residues. The CDR3 DNA is TGTGCCAGTAGTCCCTGGACTAGCGGGAGAGGTGATACGCAGTATTTT. Translated, it gives CASSPWTSGRGDTQYF. Supplemented by reference TRBV19 and TRBJ2-3, the full variable domain reads DGGITQSPKYLFRKEGQNVTLSCEQNLNHDAMYWYRQDPGQGLRLIYYSQIVNDFQKGDIAEGYSVSREKKESFPLTVTSAQKNPTAFYLCASSPWTSGRGDTQYFGPGTRLTVL.